Below, 25 T cell receptor beta chains from the same sample are listed, as sequenced in a study of control samples from healthy donors and cancer patients (TCRdb year 2020). The library was prepared using the immunoSEQ multiplex PCR assay. In TCRdb, the immuneACCESS table is reduced to in-frame sequences with V and J assigned. These tables do not hold every clone; where another copy was compared, an unresolved V gene accounts for under half, and the others remain unexplained. Here the sample has some 100,000 clones; around 88% occur a single time. The ten largest account for roughly an eighth of the sample. Sequences were obtained from blood. Receptors were obtained from a man aged 30-40 years in good health.

The rearrangement joins TRBV7-6 to TRBJ2-7; 8 bases are shared with TRBD2. Trimming took 4 bases from V and 6 from J; bases not matched to a gene: 5. Germline lookup yields CDR1 SGHVS and CDR2 FNYEAQ. The CDR3 contains 13 residues. The chain's CDR3 is CASSSRGGAEQYF. The CDR3 DNA sequence: TGTGCCAGCAGCTCCCGGGGGGGGGCCGAGCAGTACTTC. Supplemented by reference TRBV7-6 and TRBJ2-7, the full variable domain reads GAGVSQSPRYKVTKRGQDVALRCDPISGHVSLYWYRQALGQGPEFLTYFNYEAQQDKSGLPNDRFSAERPEGSISTLTIQRTEQRDSAMYRCASSSRGGAEQYFGPGTRLTVT.

A few counts support this clone. The chain couples TRBV7-6 to TRBJ2-1; the match to TRBD1 covers 7 bases. This CDR3 is 16 amino acids long. Trimming cost V 2 bases and J 10 bases; bases outside gene matches: 14. CDR1 is SGHVS and CDR2 is FNYEAQ in the germline V gene. The CDR3 nucleotides are TGTGCCAGCAGCTTAAACGGCCCGGCGAGGACAGGAGAGCAGTTCTTC. It is translated as CASSLNGPARTGEQFF.

This rearrangement joins TRBV27 to TRBJ2-5; D gene uncertain. The CDR3 is made up of 11 amino acids. Germline CDR1 MNHEY, CDR2 SMNVEV (reference sequence). V was clipped by 8 bases and J by 6 bases, with 10 bases between them. The CDR3 region is CASGVWKTQYF. The CDR3 nucleotides read TGTGCCAGCGGGGTTTGGAAGACCCAGTACTTC.

The chain couples TRBV18 to TRBJ1-2, with 10 positions matching TRBD1. J lost 2 bases, V lost 4 bases, and 4 bases had no gene match. The CDR3 runs to 15 residues. CDR1 and CDR2 from the germline V gene are KGHSH and LQKENI. CDR3 region: CASSQGQGLNYGYTF. CDR3 nucleotides: TGTGCCAGCTCACAGGGACAGGGGCTGAACTATGGCTACACCTTC. Combining the CDR3 with reference TRBV18 and TRBJ1-2 gives the whole variable domain NAGVMQNPRHLVRRRGQEARLRCSPMKGHSHVYWYRQLPEEGLKFMVYLQKENIIDESGMPKERFSAEFPKEGPSILRIQQVVRGDSAAYFCASSQGQGLNYGYTFGSGTRLTVV.

V and J are TRBV24-1 and TRBJ1-2; 8 nucleotides line up with TRBD1. V shed 7 bases, J shed 0 bases, and the junction held 0 bases outside the gene matches. CDR1 KGHDR and CDR2 SFDVKD come from the germline V gene. CDR3 length: 13 amino acids. The CDR3 region has the DNA TGTGCCACCAGACAGGGGGCTAACTATGGCTACACCTTC. It is translated as CATRQGANYGYTF.

V usage is TRBV27 and J usage is TRBJ2-7; maybe TRBD1 (6 bases). CDR1 is MNHEY and CDR2 is SMNVEV in the germline V gene (reference sequence). CDR3 length equals 15 residues. Between the trimmed V and J ends, which lost 4 bases and 2 bases, there was a span of 15 bases. The CDR3 DNA reads as TGTGCCAGCAGTTCCTTCTACGACAGGACCTACGAGCAGTACTTC. It translates to CASSSFYDRTYEQYF.

The V and J genes are TRBV5-1 and TRBJ2-2; D not resolved. Per the germline V gene, CDR1 is SGHRS and CDR2 is YFSETQ. V was cut by 1 base and J by 2 bases, with 6 bases left in between. The CDR3 runs to 14 residues. CDR3: CASSLSGNTGELFF. The DNA for the CDR3 is TGCGCCAGCAGCTTGTCAGGCAACACCGGGGAGCTGTTTTTT.

This clone was recorded a few times. The rearrangement uses TRBV4-1 and TRBJ2-7; possible D gene TRBD1, 6 bases. V shed 1 base and J shed 3 bases, with 13 bases lying between them. Germline CDR1 reads MGHRA; CDR2 reads YSYEKL. The CDR3 spans 15 residues. In DNA form, the CDR3 reads TGCGCCAGCAGCCAAGCTTCAGGGGCGTACTACGAGCAGTACTTC. It codes for CASSQASGAYYEQYF.

CDR3 DNA sequence: TGTGCCAGCAGCTTGGCACAGCAACAGTTCTTC. This codes for CASSLAQQQFF. The chain is built from TRBV5-6 and TRBJ2-1; D not resolved. CDR1 SGHDT and CDR2 YYEEEE come from the germline V gene. CDR3 length equals 11 residues. V lost 0 bases to trimming and J lost 13 bases, with 8 bases between them.

The CDR3 DNA reads TGTGCCAGCAGTTTGAGAGGTCCGGACAATTCACCCCTCCACTTT. It specifies CASSLRGPDNSPLHF. The genes are TRBV27 and TRBJ1-6; no clear D gene. Per the germline V gene, CDR1 is MNHEY and CDR2 is SMNVEV (reference sequence). V was cut by 3 bases and J by 7 bases, with 13 bases left in between. There are 15 residues in the CDR3.

The CDR3 region is CASRLKVNYGYTF. CDR3 in DNA: TGTGCCAGCAGGTTAAAGGTGAACTATGGCTACACCTTC. V and J are TRBV28 and TRBJ1-2; D unclear. The V gene's germline CDR1 is MDHEN and CDR2 SYDVKM. Trimming removed 6 bases at V and 2 bases at J, with 10 bases between. This CDR3 is 13 amino acids long.

The rearrangement joins TRBV6-5 to TRBJ1-5, with D maybe TRBD1 (6 bases). Trimming stripped 7 bases from V and 0 bases from J, with 13 bases between. CDR3 length equals 15 residues. Germline CDR1 is MNHEY and CDR2 is SVGAGI. This CDR3 reads CASNRDYFSNQPQHF. DNA of the CDR3: TGTGCCAGCAACAGGGATTACTTTAGCAATCAGCCCCAGCATTTT.

This clone was detected only a few times. CDR3 region: CASSLTSGQETQYF. The CDR3 DNA reads TGCGCCAGCAGCTTGACTAGCGGGCAAGAGACCCAGTACTTC. The chain couples TRBV5-1 to TRBJ2-5; 9 bases are shared with TRBD2. The germline V gene encodes CDR1 SGHRS and CDR2 YFSETQ. This CDR3 is 14 amino acids long. With V trimmed by 1 base and J by 2 bases, 0 bases remained unmatched.

The count of this clone is one. V usage is TRBV11-2 and J usage is TRBJ2-7, with 9 bases identical to TRBD2. This CDR3 is built from 15 residues. Trimming took 5 bases from V and 2 from J; bases not matched to a gene: 7. Germline CDR1 and CDR2: SGHAT and FQNNGV. CDR3 sequence: CASSDGASGTYEQYF. The CDR3 bases are TGTGCCAGCAGCGATGGGGCTAGCGGGACCTACGAGCAGTACTTC.

CDR3 in DNA: TGTGCCAGCAGTTTTAGGAGCCAGGGAAACGGCTACACCTTC. Protein sequence: CASSFRSQGNGYTF. The chain links TRBV2 to TRBJ1-2, with D possibly being TRBD1 (5 bases). The CDR3 sequence is 14 residues long. Trimming took 5 bases from V and 8 from J, leaving 18 bases between them. Germline-derived CDR1 and CDR2 are SNHLY and FYNNEI.

In its sample, this clone was seen once. This may arise from a read error, as a much more abundant clone is one base away. Other nucleotide sequences in the sample specify the same CDR3. The J gene is TRBJ2-7, the V gene TRBV19, with 11 bases identical to TRBD1. The CDR3 has 14 residues. V shed 4 bases and J 2 bases; nucleotides not matched to a gene: 1. Germline assignment: CDR1 LNHDA and CDR2 SQIVND (reference sequence). CDR3 sequence: CASSTGQGAYEQYF. The CDR3 DNA sequence: TGTGCCAGTAGTACGGGACAGGGGGCCTACGAGCAGTACTTC.

This chain joins TRBV3-1 (or the pseudogene TRBV3-2) and TRBJ1-1, with D maybe TRBD1 (5 bases). CDR1 is LGHDT and CDR2 is YNNKEL in the germline V gene (reference sequence). The CDR3 covers 15 residues. The V end lost 0 bases, the J end lost 4 bases, and 12 bases lay between the germline ends. The CDR3 loop is CASSQDWGGSTEAFF. The CDR3 DNA follows: TGTGCCAGCAGCCAAGACTGGGGGGGGTCCACTGAAGCTTTCTTT.

This clone showed up just a few times. The chain recombines TRBV7-2 with TRBJ2-7; 9 bases map to TRBD1. Per germline, CDR1 SGHTA and CDR2 FQGNSA. The J segment lost 0 bases and the V segment lost 3 bases, leaving 0 bases of the junction unmatched. This CDR3 has 14 amino acids. The CDR3 region is CASSLDRGSYEQYF. CDR3 sequence (DNA): TGTGCCAGCAGCTTGGACAGGGGCTCCTACGAGCAGTACTTC.

The J gene is TRBJ2-4, the V gene TRBV7-2; the match to TRBD2 covers 9 bases. V dropped 5 bases and J dropped 3; count of bases not matched to a gene: 8. Germline values: CDR1 SGHTA, CDR2 FQGNSA. This CDR3 region has 16 residues. Here the CDR3 reads CASSPPTSGYKNIQYF. As DNA, the CDR3 is TGTGCCAGCAGCCCGCCGACTAGCGGTTACAAAAACATTCAGTACTTC.

The J gene is TRBJ2-5, the V gene TRBV5-1; tentative D call: TRBD2 (5 bases). This CDR3 has 18 residues. The V end was cut by 0 bases, the J end by 5 bases, with 23 bases between. Germline CDR1 and CDR2: SGHRS and YFSETQ. CDR3 bases: TGCGCCAGCAGCTTGGGGCCCCGTGGGCAGAGGGCCCTTGAGACCCAGTACTTC. Its translation is CASSLGPRGQRALETQYF.

The rearrangement links TRBV28 to TRBJ2-7; 7 nucleotides match TRBD2. From germline, CDR1 is MDHEN and CDR2 SYDVKM. V lost 4 bases and J lost 3; bases outside the gene matches: 6. This CDR3 comprises 14 residues. Here the CDR3 DNA reads TGTGCCAGCAGTTCTAGCGGTCCTATCTACGAGCAGTACTTC. This sequence encodes CASSSSGPIYEQYF. The full variable domain, completed using reference TRBV28 and TRBJ2-7, is DVKVTQSSRYLVKRTGEKVFLECVQDMDHENMFWYRQDPGLGLRLIYFSYDVKMKEKGDIPEGYSVSREKKERFSLILESASTNQTSMYLCASSSSGPIYEQYFGPGTRLTVT.

The chain recombines TRBV5-6 with TRBJ1-4; TRBD1 is a possible D gene (6 bases). The CDR3 length is 15 residues. CDR1 and CDR2 from the germline V gene are SGHDT and YYEEEE. Trimming took 5 bases from V and 4 from J, leaving 15 bases between them. This CDR3 reads CASSERTVYNEKLFF. The CDR3 nucleotides are TGTGCCAGCAGTGAAAGGACAGTCTATAATGAAAAACTGTTTTTT.

This clone has only one observation. The V call is TRBV19, the J call TRBJ2-7; 7 bases fit TRBD2. Trimming took 5 bases from V and 1 from J; bases not matched to a gene: 5. CDR3 length: 14 amino acids. The germline CDR1 and CDR2 sequences are LNHDA and SQIVND (reference sequence). CDR3 coding DNA: TGTGCCAGTAGTCTCCGGGGGGAGTCCTACGAGCAGTACTTC. Translation: CASSLRGESYEQYF.

This chain's CDR3 is CATSEARQGKGYTF. In DNA form, the CDR3 reads TGTGCCACCAGTGAGGCCCGACAGGGGAAGGGCTACACCTTC. This sequence joins TRBV24-1 and TRBJ1-2, with TRBD1 matching 8 bases. The ends lost 4 bases at V and 8 bases at J; junction bases unmatched: 8. Germline lookup yields CDR1 KGHDR and CDR2 SFDVKD. The CDR3 is made up of 14 amino acids.

This clone was observed a few times. V usage is TRBV2 and J usage is TRBJ2-2; TRBD2 matches at 16 bases. Unmatched junction bases numbered 6, after V lost 7 bases and J lost 4 bases. This CDR3 contains 17 residues. The germline V gene has CDR1 SNHLY and CDR2 FYNNEI. CDR3 loop: CASIRGLAGGPTGELFF. For the CDR3, the DNA is TGTGCCAGCATTAGGGGACTAGCGGGAGGGCCCACCGGGGAGCTGTTTTTT. Variable domain in full (rest from reference TRBV2 and TRBJ2-2): EPEVTQTPSHQVTQMGQEVILRCVPISNHLYFYWYRQILGQKVEFLVSFYNNEISEKSEIFDDQFSVERPDGSNFTLKIRSTKLEDSAMYFCASIRGLAGGPTGELFFGEGSRLTVL.